This TCR beta chain derives from a study of Ad26.COV2.S vaccination and SARS-CoV-2 variants. About the study: Participants got Ad26.COV2.S intramuscularly, once or twice 56 days apart. Study results and caveats: Total T cell responses, in the TCR breadth and depth analyses, may have been underestimated. Vaccinees reportedly had broad spike-specific CD8+ and CD4+ T cell responses.

Germline CDR1 LGHDT, CDR2 YNNKEL (reference sequence). The CDR3 has 16 amino acids. V shed 4 bases, J shed 2 bases, and the junction held 9 bases outside the gene matches. A word on this clone: The antigen remains undetermined.

Assay: immunoSEQ multiplex PCR; the TCRdb copy retains only in-frame clones and omits some. The data contain approximately 480,000 clones, roughly 87% of them seen just once; the ten biggest clones take up 9.5% to 15%. Treatment noted: around 19 received Ad26.COV2.S at low or high dose, single or two shots; a few received placebo; per-sample allocation not given. Sampling was done on day 63 after the first vaccine or placebo injection. Expressing Wuhan-strain SARS-CoV-2 spike, an Ad26 vector served as the vaccine. This receptor was taken from a person between 18 and 65 years old who received the Ad26.COV2.S COVID-19 vaccine or a placebo. The chain has TRBV3-1 (or the pseudogene TRBV3-2) and TRBJ1-1; TRBD1 matches 8 bases. The specimen was peripheral blood, collected in a trial of Ad26.COV2.S vaccine versus placebo. This CDR3 is CASSRGTGGGNTEAFF. CDR3 in DNA: TGTGCCAGCAGCCGGGGGACAGGCGGAGGAAACACTGAAGCTTTCTTT.